This passage covers 27 T cell receptor beta chains from one sample sequenced in a study of radiation and T cells in renal cell carcinoma. Assay used: immunoSEQ multiplex PCR; TCRdb lists only in-frame clones, some missing. The table shows 90,000 to 95,000 clones, with roughly four fifths occurring only once. Described time point: baseline pretreatment blood. The sample's treatment: 15 Gy SBRT to primary tumor, nephrectomy 4 weeks later. The sequencing used blood, collected from a patient whose treatment included radiotherapy and nephrectomy. These receptors originate from a man in his sixties with renal cell carcinoma.

The rearrangement uses TRBV2 and TRBJ2-2; 11 bases map to TRBD2. V was clipped by 7 bases and J by 4 bases; unmatched bases: 5. The CDR3 runs 15 residues. CDR1 is SNHLY, CDR2 FYNNEI, per germline. The CDR3 DNA reads TGTGCCAGCAAAACTAGCGGGAGAGGCACCGGGGAGCTGTTTTTT. Protein sequence: CASKTSGRGTGELFF.

The V call is TRBV28, the J call TRBJ1-1, with D unclear. This CDR3 comprises 12 residues. Looked up from germline, CDR1 is MDHEN and CDR2 is SYDVKM. V was trimmed by 6 bases and J by 6 bases, leaving 11 bases between them. CDR3 amino acids: CASSVTVPEAFF. In DNA form, the CDR3 reads TGTGCCAGCAGCGTAACTGTACCTGAAGCTTTCTTT.

This clone is judged medium-sized (0.01 to 0.1%). This chain uses TRBV7-9 with TRBJ1-1, with D perhaps TRBD1 (5 bases). The germline gives CDR1 SEHNR, CDR2 FQNEAQ (reference sequence). This CDR3 spans 12 amino acids. V was shortened by 6 bases and J by 4 bases, with 9 bases between the two germline ends. CDR3 sequence reads: CASRGRSTEAFF. CDR3 sequence (DNA): TGTGCCAGCAGGGGGCGAAGCACTGAAGCTTTCTTT.

CDR3 nucleotides: TGTGCCAGCAGTTTATCACGCCACAATGGCTACACCTTC. Amino acid sequence: CASSLSRHNGYTF. The genes are TRBV27 and TRBJ1-2, with D uncertain. Looked up from germline, CDR1 is MNHEY and CDR2 is SMNVEV (reference sequence). Between the trimmed V and J ends, which lost 0 bases and 6 bases, there was a span of 8 bases. This CDR3 has 13 residues.

DNA of the CDR3: TGTGCCAGCAGTTTTAGGTCCTCCTACTCCTACAATGAGCAGTTCTTC. Translated, it gives CASSFRSSYSYNEQFF. This chain joins TRBV27 and TRBJ2-1, with unresolved D. Germline CDR1 MNHEY, CDR2 SMNVEV (reference sequence). Trimming left V 3 bases short and J 0 bases short, with 12 bases between. This CDR3 region has 16 residues.

The rearrangement links TRBV5-1 to TRBJ1-1; D gene ambiguous. The CDR3 length is 14 residues. Germline-derived CDR1 and CDR2 are SGHRS and YFSETQ. Trimming shortened V by 7 bases and J by 0 bases, and 13 bases separated the two germline ends. CDR3 sequence reads: CASATVSVNTEAFF. CDR3 DNA sequence: TGCGCCAGCGCTACGGTGAGTGTGAACACTGAAGCTTTCTTT.

The V gene is TRBV19, the J gene TRBJ2-5; 7 bases align to TRBD2. There are 13 residues in the CDR3. Trimming took 10 bases from V and 1 from J; bases not matched to a gene: 6. Germline V CDR1 and CDR2: LNHDA, SQIVND (reference sequence). The CDR3 nucleotides are TGTGCCACGGCCTCTAGCGGCCAAGAGACCCAGTACTTC. It encodes CATASSGQETQYF.

This clone was observed a few times. This sequence joins TRBV19 and TRBJ1-1, with no clear D. CDR1 and CDR2 from the germline V gene are LNHDA and SQIVND (reference sequence). V dropped 3 bases and J dropped 1 base, with 6 bases sitting between them. This CDR3 is built from 13 residues. The CDR3 protein is CASSILRNTEAFF. The CDR3 nucleotides are TGTGCCAGTAGTATCCTCAGGAACACTGAAGCTTTCTTT.

This clone occurred a few times. The V call is TRBV7-2, the J call TRBJ2-3; TRBD2 agrees at 9 bases. V dropped 4 bases and J dropped 6; count of bases not matched to a gene: 8. The CDR3 runs 15 residues. The germline V gene has CDR1 SGHTA and CDR2 FQGNSA. The CDR3 DNA reads as TGTGCCAGCAGCTCCCGTAGCGGGAGTGGGGATACGCAGTATTTT. It translates to CASSSRSGSGDTQYF.

The CDR3 DNA reads TGTGCCAGCAGCTTGCGCAGCGGGGGAGCCTACGAGCAGTACTTC. It encodes CASSLRSGGAYEQYF. The chain is built from TRBV5-6 and TRBJ2-7, with 8 positions matching TRBD2. The germline gives CDR1 SGHDT, CDR2 YYEEEE. J gave up 2 bases and V 1 base, and 5 bases lay outside the gene matches. This CDR3 has 15 residues.

V and J are TRBV9 and TRBJ2-7, with 7 bases that match TRBD1. The J segment lost 2 bases and the V segment lost 2 bases, leaving 4 bases of the junction unmatched. The CDR3 runs 14 residues. Germline lookup yields CDR1 SGDLS and CDR2 YYNGEE. In DNA form, the CDR3 reads TGTGCCAGCAGCGTCGGGACAGTCACCTACGAGCAGTACTTC. Its translation is CASSVGTVTYEQYF.

The rearrangement links TRBV6-1 to TRBJ2-7; possibly TRBD1 for D (5 bases). Trimming cost V 0 bases and J 6 bases, with 15 bases left between them. Germline V CDR1 and CDR2: MNHNS, SASEGT. The CDR3 sequence is 15 residues long. CDR3: CASSEALPLQGEQYF. The CDR3 coding sequence is TGTGCCAGCAGTGAAGCGCTGCCCCTTCAGGGCGAGCAGTACTTC.

The J gene is TRBJ1-1, the V gene TRBV7-9; D gene uncertain. V lost 3 bases, J lost 10 bases, and 15 bases lay in between. The CDR3 has 13 residues. In germline, CDR1 is SEHNR, CDR2 FQNEAQ (reference sequence). The CDR3 nucleotides read TGTGCCAGCAGCTTGGGGAACACCCCTGGAGCTTTCTTT. Translating gives CASSLGNTPGAFF.

The chain couples TRBV5-5 to TRBJ2-3; weak D call: TRBD1 (5 bases). From germline, CDR1 is SGHKS and CDR2 YYEKEE (reference sequence). This CDR3 region has 16 residues. V was shortened by 4 bases and J by 3 bases, with 18 bases between the two germline ends. The CDR3, as DNA: TGTGCCAGCAGCCCCTGGGGCGGCGAAGGTACAGATACGCAGTATTTT. Its translation is CASSPWGGEGTDTQYF.

The chain couples TRBV28 to TRBJ2-1; TRBD2 might be the D (5 bases). The CDR3 totals 15 residues. Germline V gene data show CDR1 as MDHEN and CDR2 as SYDVKM. V was shortened by 5 bases and J by 0 bases, with 11 bases between the two germline ends. CDR3 region: CASSPSGYSYNEQFF. The CDR3 DNA is TGTGCCAGCAGTCCGAGCGGCTACTCCTACAATGAGCAGTTCTTC.

This rearrangement joins TRBV30 to TRBJ1-3, with D perhaps matching TRBD1 (5 bases). V was cut by 3 bases and J by 0 bases, with 15 bases left in between. Germline V CDR1 and CDR2: GTSNPN, SVGIG (reference sequence). The CDR3 is 16 amino acids. The CDR3 loop is CAWRLARRGSGNTIYF. CDR3 sequence (DNA): TGTGCCTGGAGGCTGGCCCGGAGGGGCTCTGGAAACACCATATATTTT.

The V and J genes are TRBV19 and TRBJ2-7, with TRBD2 matching 9 bases. The CDR3 runs 17 residues. In germline, CDR1 is LNHDA, CDR2 SQIVND (reference sequence). J gave up 7 bases and V 0 bases, and 13 bases lay outside the gene matches. The CDR3 is CASSIDLDSGSSWEQYF. CDR3 in DNA: TGTGCCAGTAGTATAGATCTGGATAGCGGGAGTTCGTGGGAGCAGTACTTC.

The V and J genes are TRBV7-9 and TRBJ2-2; weak D call: TRBD1 (5 bases). Germline V CDR1 and CDR2: SEHNR, FQNEAQ (reference sequence). The CDR3 loop spans 17 amino acids. V gave up 6 bases and J gave up 5 bases, with 22 bases separating them. In DNA form, the CDR3 reads TGTGCCAGCAGTTCCCCGAAGGCCGCAGGGAATACCGGGGAGCTGTTTTTT. Protein sequence: CASSSPKAAGNTGELFF.

This sequence joins TRBV5-8 and TRBJ2-5; D possibly uses TRBD1 or TRBD2 (6 bases each). The CDR3 spans 16 residues. CDR1 is SGHTS, CDR2 YDEGEE, per germline. The V end was cut by 0 bases, the J end by 3 bases, with 15 bases between. The CDR3 protein is CASSLGQGRSEETQYF. The CDR3 DNA sequence: TGTGCCAGCAGCTTGGGGCAGGGGAGGAGCGAAGAGACCCAGTACTTC. The full variable domain, rest sourced from reference TRBV5-8 and TRBJ2-5, is EAGVTQSPTHLIKTRGQQATLRCSPISGHTSVYWYQQALGLGLQFLLWYDEGEERNRGNFPPRFSGRQFPNYSSELNVNALELEDSALYLCASSLGQGRSEETQYFGPGTRLLVL.

The rearrangement links TRBV9 to TRBJ2-7, with TRBD1 matching 7 bases. The CDR3 has 15 residues. V gave up 3 bases and J gave up 3 bases; unmatched junction bases: 9. Per germline, CDR1 SGDLS and CDR2 YYNGEE. Here the CDR3 reads CASSATGTEFYEQYF. Written as DNA, the CDR3 is TGTGCCAGCAGCGCGACCGGGACAGAGTTCTACGAGCAGTACTTC.

This sequence joins TRBV14 and TRBJ1-2, with 7 positions matching TRBD1. CDR1 is SGHDN and CDR2 is FVKESK in the germline V gene. This CDR3 comprises 14 residues. V shed 4 bases and J 4 bases; nucleotides not matched to a gene: 6. The CDR3 region is CASSPGGLVYGYTF. CDR3 nucleotides: TGTGCCAGCAGCCCAGGGGGACTCGTCTATGGCTACACCTTC.

The rearrangement uses TRBV11-2 and TRBJ1-5; D is undetermined. V lost 4 bases, J lost 7 bases, and 20 bases lay in between. The CDR3 runs to 16 residues. The germline V gene encodes CDR1 SGHAT and CDR2 FQNNGV. CDR3 bases: TGTGCCAGCAGCTCCGCCCCTAGGGCAGGCAGGCAGCCCCAGCATTTT. This sequence encodes CASSSAPRAGRQPQHF.

There are a few counts of this clone. The chain carries TRBV5-4 and TRBJ1-3; 8 positions agree with TRBD1. CDR1 is SGHNT and CDR2 is YYREEE in the germline V gene (reference sequence). The CDR3 runs 15 residues. The J segment lost 4 bases and the V segment lost 3 bases, leaving 6 bases of the junction unmatched. The CDR3 reads CASSSGTGYGNTIYF. The CDR3 DNA reads as TGTGCCAGCAGCTCCGGGACAGGCTACGGAAACACCATATATTTT.

The CDR3 protein is CASSLEVSGYTF. The CDR3, as DNA: TGTGCCAGCAGTTTGGAGGTTTCGGGCTACACCTTC. The chain carries TRBV28 and TRBJ1-2, with D unresolved. Germline-derived CDR1 and CDR2 are MDHEN and SYDVKM. The CDR3 extends over 12 amino acids. V was cut by 3 bases and J by 8 bases, with 10 bases left in between.

The J gene is TRBJ1-2, the V gene TRBV28, with D possibly matching TRBD1 (5 bases). Trimming took 7 bases from V and 0 from J, leaving 18 bases between them. This CDR3 spans 16 amino acids. From germline, CDR1 is MDHEN and CDR2 SYDVKM. CDR3 amino acids: CASTRRWDLANYGYTF. The CDR3 region has the DNA TGTGCCAGCACCCGACGGTGGGACCTAGCTAACTATGGCTACACCTTC.

The J gene is TRBJ2-1, the V gene TRBV11-2; TRBD1 is a possible D gene (6 bases). Germline CDR1 SGHAT, CDR2 FQNNGV. V lost 6 bases, J lost 3 bases, and 15 bases lay in between. The CDR3 has 15 amino acids. In DNA, the CDR3 is TGTGCCAGCAGGGCATACCGGGACAACTACAATGAGCAGTTCTTC. Its protein product is CASRAYRDNYNEQFF. The full variable domain, with the rest looked up from reference TRBV11-2 and TRBJ2-1, is EAGVAQSPRYKIIEKRQSVAFWCNPISGHATLYWYQQILGQGPKLLIQFQNNGVVDDSQLPKDRFSAERLKGVDSTLKIQPAKLEDSAVYLCASRAYRDNYNEQFFGPGTRLTVL.

This CDR3 is CASKVTLARDEQFF. The DNA of the CDR3 is TGTGCCAGCAAAGTGACACTCGCTAGGGATGAGCAGTTCTTC. This chain connects TRBV6-5 to TRBJ2-1; D not certain. Between the trimmed V and J ends, which lost 7 bases and 8 bases, there was a span of 18 bases. Germline-derived CDR1 and CDR2 are MNHEY and SVGAGI. The CDR3 contains 14 residues.